The sequence of this T cell receptor (beta chain) was determined in a study of Ad26.COV2.S vaccination and SARS-CoV-2 variants. Whole-study context: Intramuscular Ad26.COV2.S doses were given once or twice, 56 days apart.

The CDR3 covers 11 residues. V lost 1 base and J lost 7, with 2 bases in between. Germline loops: CDR1 SGHTA, CDR2 FQGNSA. This clone was counted only a few times. Its specificity is unknown. Study results and limitations: Spike-specific responses of CD8+ and CD4+ T cells were reported to display substantial breadth after vaccination.

Treatment in this sample: about 20 received Ad26.COV2.S at low or high dose, single or two shots; about 5 received placebo; per-sample allocation not given. Repertoires come from day 63 after the first vaccine or placebo injection. Boston provided a donor who was an adult aged 18-55 years. The protocol was immunoSEQ multiplex PCR, while the TCRdb copy is restricted to in-frame clones and leaves out a portion. The sample shows a few hundred thousand clones, around 91% of them seen only once. The receptor was isolated from a person between 18 and 59 years old who received the Ad26.COV2.S COVID-19 vaccine or a placebo. The chain has TRBV7-2 and TRBJ2-1, with D hard to call. The sequenced sample was peripheral blood, obtained in a trial of Ad26.COV2.S vaccine versus placebo. For the CDR3, the DNA is TGTGCCAGCAGCTTAGTGAATGAGCAGTTCTTC. It specifies CASSLVNEQFF.